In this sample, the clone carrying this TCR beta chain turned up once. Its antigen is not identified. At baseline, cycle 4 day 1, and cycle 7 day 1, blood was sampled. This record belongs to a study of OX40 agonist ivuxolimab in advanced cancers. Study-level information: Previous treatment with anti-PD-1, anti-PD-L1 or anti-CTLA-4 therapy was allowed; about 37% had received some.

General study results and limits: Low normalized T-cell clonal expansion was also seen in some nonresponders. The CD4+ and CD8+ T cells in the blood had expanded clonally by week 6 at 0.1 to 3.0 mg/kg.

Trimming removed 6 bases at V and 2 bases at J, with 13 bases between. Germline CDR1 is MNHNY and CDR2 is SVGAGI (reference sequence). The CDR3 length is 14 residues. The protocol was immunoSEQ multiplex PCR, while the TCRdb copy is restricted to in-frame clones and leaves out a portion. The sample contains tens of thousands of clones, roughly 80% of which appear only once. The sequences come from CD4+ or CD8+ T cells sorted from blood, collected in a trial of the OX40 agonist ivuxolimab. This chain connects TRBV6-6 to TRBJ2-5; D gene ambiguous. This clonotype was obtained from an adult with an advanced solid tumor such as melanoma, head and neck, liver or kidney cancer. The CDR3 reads CASRRGRLQETQYF. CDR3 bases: TGTGCCAGCAGAAGAGGACGGTTACAAGAGACCCAGTACTTC.